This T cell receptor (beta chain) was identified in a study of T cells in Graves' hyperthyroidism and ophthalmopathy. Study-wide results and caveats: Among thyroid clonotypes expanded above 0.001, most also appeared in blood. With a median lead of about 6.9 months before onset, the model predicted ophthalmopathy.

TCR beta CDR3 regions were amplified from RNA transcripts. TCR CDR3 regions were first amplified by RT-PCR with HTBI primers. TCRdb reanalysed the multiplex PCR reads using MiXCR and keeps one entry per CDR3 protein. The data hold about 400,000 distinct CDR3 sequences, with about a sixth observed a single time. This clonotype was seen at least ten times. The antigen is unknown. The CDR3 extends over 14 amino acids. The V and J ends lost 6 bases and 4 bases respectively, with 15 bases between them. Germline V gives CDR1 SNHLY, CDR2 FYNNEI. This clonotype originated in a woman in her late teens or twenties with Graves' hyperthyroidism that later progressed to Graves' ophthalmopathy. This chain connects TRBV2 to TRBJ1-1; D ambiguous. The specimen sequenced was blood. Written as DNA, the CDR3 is TGTGCCAGCAGCTCCCTGGGTGGGTCCACTGAAGCTTTCTTT. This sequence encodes CASSSLGGSTEAFF.